This T cell receptor (beta chain) was profiled in a study of human T cells and chemical hapten exposure (dated by TCRdb to 2020 to 2022). Regarding the study in general: For sensitization, 2% DPC in acetone was applied to a roughly 2 cm by roughly 2 cm area of upper inner arm skin. Patients additionally received weekly therapeutic DPC doses to the scalp throughout the roughly 25-week study period. Patch tests used Finn chambers with 0.01% DPC on the upper back, scored after 6 days by International Contact Dermatitis Research Group standards. Most of the patients in the cohort were female, and the cohort covered alopecia areata with under or over 50% scalp involvement, alopecia totalis and alopecia universalis. The libraries were sequenced as a pool, and the TCR yield per sample differed mostly because of small variations in library volumes within the pool. The study tracked peripheral blood TCR repertoire changes in vivo during primary and secondary sensitization to the hapten diphenylcyclopropenone (DPC) in alopecia patients. Patient blood was sampled pre-sensitization (week 0) and at 2, 6 and about 24 weeks after DPC sensitization. Blood for TCR sequencing was provided by twenty-nine alopecia patients at one to four time points (pre-sensitization, 2, 6 and 24 weeks). Study-wide conclusions, independent of this receptor: Because every patient had alopecia, a presumed autoimmune disease, the patients' immune response might differ from that of healthy individuals. Expanded TCRs formed significantly more large CDR3 similarity clusters than pre-sensitization or healthy control sets, consistent with antigen-driven responses. After repeated subsampling, changes were observed in the strength of the expansion versus patch-test correlation and in the threshold at which the correlation became significant. DPC sensitization did not change how many TCRs were above 1 in 1000 frequency, and no evidence was found of alterations in global repertoire structure. The number of PT1 expanded TCRs positively correlated with patch test score, significant at thresholds 8, 16 and 32 but not 4.

The time point tag for this specimen amounts to: pre-sensitization, week 0. The label giving this sample's treatment or condition can be read as: therapeutic diphenylcyclopropenone sensitization with weekly scalp DPC. At every patch-test visit, the blood draw took place before the patch test was put on. Eligible patients were aged 18 to 70, diagnosed with alopecia, deemed suitable for DPC therapy, and excluded if pregnant. Total RNA was extracted from unfractionated whole blood that had been collected in Tempus Blood RNA tubes. The CDR3 contains 17 residues, cysteine and phenylalanine counted. The entry retains the CDR3 DNA only, 51 bases that are in frame from base 1. V is cut back by 7 bases and J by 5 bases, with 16 bases in the junction unmatched. CDR1 and CDR2 are read off the germline V gene (reference sequence) as MNHNY and SVGAGI. The library was prepared using RACE. The instrument was a NextSeq 500. During library preparation, unique molecular identifiers were attached to individual cDNA molecules so that TCRs could be counted in a quantitative, reproducible way. Each blood RNA sample was used to sequence both TCR alpha and TCR beta chains. As for the original processing: Samples had a median of approximately 96,000 TCRs, with a range from about 23,224 to 750,000. V, J and CDR3 annotation of the TCR reads was carried out using the Decombinator software suite. To make PS versus PT1 abundance plots, every sample was subsampled to the same number of TCRs (28,000). Expanded TCRs were defined as absent before sensitization and observed at least eight times at the 2-week time point. TCRdb cleaned the public reads at Q25 with fastp, built clones with MiXCR and kept in-frame beta chains. Here each entry gathers all rows of one CDR3 protein and keeps the most common genes and DNA. The V and J calls were determined by TCRdb, not by the authors. The sample table holds under 300,000 distinct CDR3 sequences, of which 8.6% were seen once. The ten biggest clones cover around 2.5% of the sample.

Note on this clonotype: Its cognate antigen has yet to be identified. Per-base quality was not reported, and no clone a single base away is much larger than it.

This chain is built from TRBV6-6 and TRBJ2-5; TRBD1 fits 10 bases in the junction. The clonotype originates from a woman aged 40 to 49 with alopecia areata. Some clones in this sample may be carry-over from other donors' samples. Sequenced here: whole blood, sampled in connection with sensitization to the hapten diphenylcyclopropenone (DPC). At the DNA level, the sequence is TGTGCCAGCACCCACCGGGACAGGGGTTTAAGCGGTGAGACCCAGTACTTC. Translation gives CASTHRDRGLSGETQYF.